This T cell receptor beta chain was recovered during a study of post-analysis software for immune sequencing data. Background on the study: Disease courses included relapsing-remitting, secondary progressive and progressive-relapsing multiple sclerosis. Study-wide points: Controls significantly exceeded multiple sclerosis patients in normalized Chao1 diversity. Clustering by F measure revealed strong co-clustering among samples prepared together in one batch. Controls showed lower frequencies than patients for roughly 5 TRBV segments, and TRBV5-6, TRBV5-1 and TRBV20-1 were among these.

Of note for this clonotype: The antigen is undetermined.

Germline assignment: CDR1 DFQATT and CDR2 SNEGSKA (reference sequence). Germline trimming cut 3 bases from V and 0 bases from J; bases unmatched to any gene: 9. This CDR3 is built from 17 residues. Tagging with unique molecular identifiers was a feature of the TCR beta cDNA libraries. MiXCR was run by TCRdb on the PCR reads, yielding one entry per CDR3 protein. Of almost 700,000 distinct CDR3 sequences listed, about 60% are singletons. Sequencing used blood. This chain connects TRBV20-1 to TRBJ2-1, with 9 bases fitting TRBD2. The origin of this receptor is a girl aged 2 to 9 with multiple sclerosis. CDR3 amino acids: CSASSLAGPRSYNEQFF. The DNA of the CDR3 is TGCAGTGCTAGCTCCCTAGCGGGACCCCGCTCCTACAATGAGCAGTTCTTC.